A single TCR beta chain is shown here with its context. No antigen is known for it. The CDR3 has 12 residues. V shed 6 bases and J shed 6 bases, with 8 bases lying between them. Germline assignment: CDR1 SNHLY and CDR2 FYNNEI. The data are from a study of shared clonotypes between healthy human individuals. Method: immunoSEQ multiplex PCR; TCRdb's copy keeps in-frame clones and lacks some. The sample contains 2 million to 2.5 million clones, roughly 92% of which appear only once. Overall study results and limits: Clonotype sharing among donors was thought likely to change with sequencing depth. Represented diversity (both genetic and exposure-history) was limited by the small number of donors.

The V call is TRBV2, the J call TRBJ1-4; D possibly corresponds to TRBD1 (5 bases). The TCR originated in a man between 18 and 29 years old in good health. Some clones in this sample may be carry-over from other donors' samples. The sequencing sample was made of naive CD4+ T cells from PBMCs. Subset of the sample: CD45RA+ positively selected. The CDR3 is CASRARDEKLFF. The CDR3 nucleotides are TGTGCCAGCAGAGCCAGGGATGAAAAACTGTTTTTT.